The T cell receptor (beta chain) under discussion was sequenced for a study of Ad26.COV2.S vaccination and SARS-CoV-2 variants. Turning to the study itself: Donor had been placed in the Ad26.COV2.S arm of the COV1001 trial.

Documented treatment: roughly 20 received Ad26.COV2.S at low or high dose, single or two shots; about 5 received placebo; per-sample allocation not given. Specimen acquisition occurred on day 63 following the initial vaccine or placebo injection. Adults aged 18-55 years in Boston included the donor. Immunization relied on an Ad26 vector, which expressed Wuhan-strain SARS-CoV-2 spike. Study-level findings and limits: After vaccination, substantial breadth of spike-specific CD8+ and CD4+ responses was reported.

Notes on this clone: The antigen remains undetermined.

Libraries were prepared by immunoSEQ multiplex PCR; TCRdb keeps only in-frame clonotypes and omits some of them. The sample consists of roughly 700,000 clones, roughly 90% of them appearing once. This receptor was identified in a person aged 18-60 years who received the Ad26.COV2.S COVID-19 vaccine or a placebo. The sequencing here drew on peripheral blood, taken in a trial of Ad26.COV2.S vaccine versus placebo.

The CDR3, as DNA: TGTGCCAGCAGCCAAGGCATCGTTGCGGGTCCGAACACCGGGGAGCTGTTTTTT. Translation: CASSQGIVAGPNTGELFF. The V and J genes are TRBV3-1 (or the pseudogene TRBV3-2) and TRBJ2-2; tentative D call: TRBD2 (5 bases). Trimming took 1 base from V and 0 from J, leaving 15 bases between them. This CDR3 contains 18 residues. Per germline, CDR1 LGHDT and CDR2 YNNKEL (reference sequence).